Described below is a single T cell receptor (beta chain) sequence and its context. The antigen this receptor binds is unknown. No base qualities exist here, and no much larger clone lies one base off it. This entry is derived from a study of T cell responses to AZD1222 COVID-19 vaccine (dated by TCRdb to the early 2020s). About the study as a whole: Because spike-specific TCR depth and breadth did not differ between the two schedules, AZD1222 recipients who got a second dose at roughly 4 weeks were pooled with those who got a second dose at roughly 12 weeks. TCR sequencing was performed for about 250 trial participants, of whom 200 to 220 were given two doses of AZD1222 and approximately 25 were given two doses of MenACWY control vaccine. Trial participants were enrolled by age into 18-55, 56-69 and 70-plus year subgroups, with about 150, 28 and 57 TCR-sequenced participants respectively.

The CDR3 regions of human TCRbeta chains were subjected to immunosequencing. From the authors' description of their analysis: Repertoire TCRs were checked for matches against a reference library of SARS-CoV-2-specific TCRs that had been generated using the MIRA antigen-specificity platform. Breadth was defined as the fraction of unique TCRs that were SARS-CoV-2-associated, and depth was defined as the fraction of total T cells that were SARS-CoV-2-associated. Using the MIRA data, each spike-specific TCR was mapped to the spike region that the TCR reacts to and placed in a CD4 or CD8 class. Log10-transformed breadth and depth values were compared by one-way ANOVA with Sidak's multiple comparisons tests. TCRdb mirrors the immuneACCESS table, restricted to in-frame sequences. Some clones are absent from its copies; in checked studies, under half trace to an unresolved V gene, and the reason for the others is unknown. V and J calls and clone size are as listed in that table; D and trimming were resolved from the DNA. The sample table lists 150,000 to 200,000 clones, around 92% of them with a count of one. The ten largest clones represent roughly a tenth of the sample.

The meaning of the sample's time point label: baseline before first vaccination. Vaccinee samples came from UK trials COV001 and COV002, including a single-blind randomized controlled phase 2/3 trial of AZD1222 (ChAdOx1 nCoV-19) in healthy adults. For TCRbeta chain sequencing, PBMC samples were collected from trial participants at day 0 and at day 28 after the second dose. The CDR3 spans 15 residues, from the cysteine through the phenylalanine. The entry retains the CDR3 DNA only, 45 bases that are in frame from base 1. Via the germline V gene, CDR1 is KGHSH and CDR2 LQKENI. The junction shows trimming of 3 bases on V and 6 bases on J, and the gene matches do not reach 5 bases of it. The investigation overall reported the following: Participants were mostly white British, with more females than males. The authors suggested clonal diversity may have been underestimated. The 56-69-year group was small, and its depth increase did not reach significance, likely because of low power. Epitopes outside the regions mutated in the B.1.351 and B.1.1.7 variants were reportedly recognized by nearly half of the unique spike-specific TCRs. A significant rise in spike-specific TCR breadth and depth was observed after two AZD1222 doses relative to day 0 and relative to MenACWY recipients. The vaccine-associated CD4 TCRs covered the entire spike protein, and the dominant responses fell in regions 160-218 and 743-854. No day 14 peak-response samples were available, so repertoires were characterized only after the peak T cell response. Conclusions about previously exposed vaccinees are limited because only 6 or 7 AZD1222 recipients were SARS-CoV-2 seropositive at baseline.

This receptor was identified in an adult in good health. The chain is made from TRBV18 and TRBJ2-3, with 11 bases in between that match TRBD2. The sequenced sample was peripheral blood, obtained on day 0 of AZD1222 vaccination. The DNA sequence follows: TGTGCCAGCTCACCTCGGACTAGCGGGCGGGATACGCAGTATTTT. This is translated as CASSPRTSGRDTQYF.